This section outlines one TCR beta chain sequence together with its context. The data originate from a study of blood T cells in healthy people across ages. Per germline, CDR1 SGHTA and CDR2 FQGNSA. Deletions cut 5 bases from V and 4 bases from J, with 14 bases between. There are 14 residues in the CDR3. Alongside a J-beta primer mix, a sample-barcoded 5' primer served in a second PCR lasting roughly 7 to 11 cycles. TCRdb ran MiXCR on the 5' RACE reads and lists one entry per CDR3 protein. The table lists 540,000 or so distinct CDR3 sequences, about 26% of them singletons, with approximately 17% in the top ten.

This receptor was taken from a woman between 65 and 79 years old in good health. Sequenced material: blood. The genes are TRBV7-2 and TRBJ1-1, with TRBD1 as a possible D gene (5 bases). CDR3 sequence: CASSIPGVITEAFF. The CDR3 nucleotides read TGTGCCAGCAGCATCCCGGGGGTGATCACTGAAGCTTTCTTT.